This T cell receptor (beta chain) was found in a study of T cell responses to AZD1222 COVID-19 vaccine. The assay was immunoSEQ multiplex PCR, and TCRdb's table has in-frame clones only and misses some. The table includes more than 150,000 clones, around 90% detected once. The study, taken as a whole, reports: Samples come after the peak T cell response, not at day 14.

V was trimmed by 0 bases and J by 4 bases, leaving 15 bases between them. Germline CDR1 reads MDHEN; CDR2 reads SYDVKM. This CDR3 region has 16 residues. As to this clone: What it recognizes is unknown.

The sequenced sample was peripheral blood, obtained on day 0 of AZD1222 vaccination. The chain joins TRBV28 to TRBJ1-1; D is perhaps TRBD1 (5 bases). The source is an adult in good health. The CDR3 DNA reads TGTGCCAGCAGTTTATGGGGCAAGGGGCGCGGCACTGAAGCTTTCTTT. Amino acid sequence: CASSLWGKGRGTEAFF.